The rows below give T cell receptor beta chains drawn from one sample of a study of T cell responses to AZD1222 COVID-19 vaccine. Profiling relied on immunoSEQ multiplex PCR, and the TCRdb table lists in-frame clones only, not all of them. The sample consists of roughly 78,000 clones, roughly 85% of them appearing once. The sequencing used peripheral blood, collected on day 0 of AZD1222 vaccination. These receptors were collected from an adult in good health. The CDR3 runs from the conserved cysteine through the conserved F or W. D genes are given only for firm matches. Size values are once, few and many counts, or a class for expanded clones, and some rows have none.

j_call	clone_size	v_call	cdr3_length	d_call	cdr3_nt	cdr3_aa
TRBJ1-1	once	TRBV2	13	-	TGTGCCAGCAGTGCTGAAGGGGTCTCTGAAGCTTTCTTT	CASSAEGVSEAFF
TRBJ1-1	-	TRBV18	17	TRBD1	TGTGCCAGCTCACCCAGAACCCCGGGACAGGGGAGGACTGAAGCTTTCTTT	CASSPRTPGQGRTEAFF
TRBJ1-2	-	TRBV29-1	12	-	TGCAGCGCCGAACTTCCCGGATATGGCTACACCTTC	CSAELPGYGYTF
TRBJ1-1	once	TRBV7-3	14	TRBD1	TGTGCCAGCAGCTTCGACAGGGAATCGACTGAAGCTTTCTTT	CASSFDRESTEAFF
TRBJ1-5	-	TRBV18	14	-	TGTGCCAGCTCCCCCTTGGGCAGCAATCAGCCCCAGCATTTT	CASSPLGSNQPQHF
TRBJ2-7	-	TRBV10-3	12	TRBD1	TGTGCCATCAGTGAACAGGGGGACGAGCAGTACTTC	CAISEQGDEQYF
TRBJ2-3	-	TRBV6-2/TRBV6-3	15	-	TGTGCCAGCAGCCACAGACGCGAGCGGGCGGATACGCAGTATTTT	CASSHRRERADTQYF
TRBJ1-4	-	TRBV19	14	TRBD1	TGTGCCAGTAGTATGGGACAGGCTAATGAAAAACTGTTTTTT	CASSMGQANEKLFF
TRBJ2-6	-	TRBV7-2	17	-	TGTGCCAGCAGAGGGGATGGGGGGCTATTTGGGGCCAACGTCCTGACTTTC	CASRGDGGLFGANVLTF
TRBJ1-1	-	TRBV5-4	15	TRBD1	TGTGCCAGCAGCTTAGGATCCGGGACAGCAACTGAAGCTTTCTTT	CASSLGSGTATEAFF
TRBJ1-2	-	TRBV27	13	-	TGTGCCAGCAGGGCGTCACGTTCGGGAGGCTACACCTTC	CASRASRSGGYTF
TRBJ1-2	-	TRBV10-3	15	-	TGTGCCATCGCACAAAATGGGGAAGAGGGCTATGGCTACACCTTC	CAIAQNGEEGYGYTF
TRBJ2-5	-	TRBV7-6	16	-	TGTGCCAGCAGCTTAGAGGTCGTAGGGGTCCATCAGACCCAGTACTTC	CASSLEVVGVHQTQYF
TRBJ2-7	-	TRBV6-5	15	TRBD1	TGTGCCAGCAGAAACCCAGGGGGCAGGTTGTACGAGCAGTACTTC	CASRNPGGRLYEQYF
TRBJ1-1	-	TRBV7-2	15	-	TGTGCCAGCAGCCCTAGCGCCTTCCTAAACACTGAAGCTTTCTTT	CASSPSAFLNTEAFF
TRBJ1-2	-	TRBV30	12	-	TGTGCCTGGAGTGTGGATTACTATGGCTACACCTTC	CAWSVDYYGYTF
TRBJ1-5	-	TRBV6-6	14	TRBD1	TGTGCCAGCAGTTACACAGGGGAAAATCAGCCCCAGCATTTT	CASSYTGENQPQHF
TRBJ1-1	-	TRBV9	13	-	TGTGCCAGCAGCGTAGGGGGGGCCACTGAAGCTTTCTTT	CASSVGGATEAFF
TRBJ2-1	-	TRBV11-2	17	TRBD2	TGTGCCAGCAGCTCCCGCCCGGAGCGGGAGCCCCCCGATGAGCAGTTCTTC	CASSSRPEREPPDEQFF
TRBJ1-1	-	TRBV6-5	16	-	TGTGCCAGCAGTTCCATATGGGGGGGGTTGAACACTGAAGCTTTCTTT	CASSSIWGGLNTEAFF
TRBJ2-5	-	TRBV7-9	14	-	TGTGCCAGCAGCTTAGGCAACCCCGAAGAGACCCAGTACTTC	CASSLGNPEETQYF
TRBJ1-5	-	TRBV30	12	TRBD1	TGTGCCGGAGGGACAGGGGATCAGCCCCAGCATTTT	CAGGTGDQPQHF
TRBJ2-1	few	TRBV7-9	17	TRBD2	TGTGCCAGCAGCCAGGGGACTAGCGGGAACTCCTACAATGAGCAGTTCTTC	CASSQGTSGNSYNEQFF
TRBJ1-2	-	TRBV9	15	TRBD1	TGTGCCAGCAGCCCTGGGACAGTTCAGTACTATGGCTACACCTTC	CASSPGTVQYYGYTF
TRBJ2-7	few	TRBV4-2	16	-	TGTGCCAGCAGCCCGTCGAGGGGACCGAGCTCCTACGAGCAGTACTTC	CASSPSRGPSSYEQYF
TRBJ2-2	-	TRBV9	17	-	TGTGCCAGCAGCGTAGGAGGACTCGCCGAGAACACCGGGGAGCTGTTTTTT	CASSVGGLAENTGELFF
TRBJ2-3	-	TRBV20-1	11	-	TGCAGTGCTAGTACAACAGATACGCAGTATTTT	CSASTTDTQYF
TRBJ1-1	-	TRBV29-1	13	-	TGCAGCGTTGCGGCAGAGCTGAACACTGAAGCTTTCTTT	CSVAAELNTEAFF
TRBJ1-2	-	TRBV5-4	15	-	TGTGCCAGCAGCTTGGCGGTAGGACAGAGGAATGGCTACACCTTC	CASSLAVGQRNGYTF
TRBJ2-7	-	TRBV10-3	14	-	TGTGCCATCAGTGACAGGACCCGCCACCTCGAGCAGTACTTC	CAISDRTRHLEQYF
TRBJ2-1	-	TRBV6-5	16	TRBD1	TGTGCCAGCAGTTACTCGTCAAGGGGGCCCTACAATGAGCAGTTCTTC	CASSYSSRGPYNEQFF
TRBJ2-3	-	TRBV18	13	-	TGTGCCAGCTCACCTCCTAGCACAGATACGCAGTATTTT	CASSPPSTDTQYF
TRBJ1-6	-	TRBV5-6	13	-	TGTGCCAGCAGCTTAGACTATAATTCACCCCTCCACTTT	CASSLDYNSPLHF
TRBJ2-2	once	TRBV10-3	14	TRBD1	TGTGCCATCCGAGGACAGGTGAACACCGGGGAGCTGTTTTTT	CAIRGQVNTGELFF
TRBJ2-1	once	TRBV25-1	15	TRBD2	TGTGCCAGCAGTCTAAGCGGGAGGTTAGTTAATGAGCAGTTCTTC	CASSLSGRLVNEQFF
TRBJ1-3	-	TRBV5-1	16	-	TGCGCCAGCAGCCCGAAAAGAGAATTCTCTGGAAACACCATATATTTT	CASSPKREFSGNTIYF
TRBJ1-6	-	TRBV5-4	15	TRBD1	TGTGCCAGCAGCAAGCCGGGACAGCATAATTCACCCCTCCACTTT	CASSKPGQHNSPLHF
TRBJ1-5	few	TRBV5-8	15	-	TGTGCCAGCAGCTTGGCCACATATAGCAATCAGCCCCAGCATTTT	CASSLATYSNQPQHF